This TCR beta chain originates from a study of cytomegalovirus exposure and HLA in healthy donors. General study results and limits: V- and J-gene trimming in TCR beta was tied to a missense DCLRE1C variant by an analysis performed later.

There are 14 residues in the CDR3. J lost 7 bases, V lost 3 bases, and 6 bases had no gene match. From germline, CDR1 is LNHDA and CDR2 SQIVND (reference sequence). About this clone: Its antigen remains unknown.

Primers: 60 Vbeta forward and 13 Jbeta reverse. The assay was immunoSEQ multiplex PCR, and TCRdb's table has in-frame clones only and misses some. Among about 160,000 clones listed, approximately 79% were seen once. The J gene is TRBJ1-5, the V gene TRBV19; 7 bases agree with TRBD1. The sequenced sample was PBMCs. The TCR comes from a man in his sixties in good health and CMV-seronegative. CDR3: CASSITGVGQPQHF. Written as DNA, the CDR3 is TGTGCCAGTAGTATTACAGGGGTAGGGCAGCCCCAGCATTTT. The whole variable domain, filled in from reference TRBV19 and TRBJ1-5, reads DGGITQSPKYLFRKEGQNVTLSCEQNLNHDAMYWYRQDPGQGLRLIYYSQIVNDFQKGDIAEGYSVSREKKESFPLTVTSAQKNPTAFYLCASSITGVGQPQHFGDGTRLSIL.